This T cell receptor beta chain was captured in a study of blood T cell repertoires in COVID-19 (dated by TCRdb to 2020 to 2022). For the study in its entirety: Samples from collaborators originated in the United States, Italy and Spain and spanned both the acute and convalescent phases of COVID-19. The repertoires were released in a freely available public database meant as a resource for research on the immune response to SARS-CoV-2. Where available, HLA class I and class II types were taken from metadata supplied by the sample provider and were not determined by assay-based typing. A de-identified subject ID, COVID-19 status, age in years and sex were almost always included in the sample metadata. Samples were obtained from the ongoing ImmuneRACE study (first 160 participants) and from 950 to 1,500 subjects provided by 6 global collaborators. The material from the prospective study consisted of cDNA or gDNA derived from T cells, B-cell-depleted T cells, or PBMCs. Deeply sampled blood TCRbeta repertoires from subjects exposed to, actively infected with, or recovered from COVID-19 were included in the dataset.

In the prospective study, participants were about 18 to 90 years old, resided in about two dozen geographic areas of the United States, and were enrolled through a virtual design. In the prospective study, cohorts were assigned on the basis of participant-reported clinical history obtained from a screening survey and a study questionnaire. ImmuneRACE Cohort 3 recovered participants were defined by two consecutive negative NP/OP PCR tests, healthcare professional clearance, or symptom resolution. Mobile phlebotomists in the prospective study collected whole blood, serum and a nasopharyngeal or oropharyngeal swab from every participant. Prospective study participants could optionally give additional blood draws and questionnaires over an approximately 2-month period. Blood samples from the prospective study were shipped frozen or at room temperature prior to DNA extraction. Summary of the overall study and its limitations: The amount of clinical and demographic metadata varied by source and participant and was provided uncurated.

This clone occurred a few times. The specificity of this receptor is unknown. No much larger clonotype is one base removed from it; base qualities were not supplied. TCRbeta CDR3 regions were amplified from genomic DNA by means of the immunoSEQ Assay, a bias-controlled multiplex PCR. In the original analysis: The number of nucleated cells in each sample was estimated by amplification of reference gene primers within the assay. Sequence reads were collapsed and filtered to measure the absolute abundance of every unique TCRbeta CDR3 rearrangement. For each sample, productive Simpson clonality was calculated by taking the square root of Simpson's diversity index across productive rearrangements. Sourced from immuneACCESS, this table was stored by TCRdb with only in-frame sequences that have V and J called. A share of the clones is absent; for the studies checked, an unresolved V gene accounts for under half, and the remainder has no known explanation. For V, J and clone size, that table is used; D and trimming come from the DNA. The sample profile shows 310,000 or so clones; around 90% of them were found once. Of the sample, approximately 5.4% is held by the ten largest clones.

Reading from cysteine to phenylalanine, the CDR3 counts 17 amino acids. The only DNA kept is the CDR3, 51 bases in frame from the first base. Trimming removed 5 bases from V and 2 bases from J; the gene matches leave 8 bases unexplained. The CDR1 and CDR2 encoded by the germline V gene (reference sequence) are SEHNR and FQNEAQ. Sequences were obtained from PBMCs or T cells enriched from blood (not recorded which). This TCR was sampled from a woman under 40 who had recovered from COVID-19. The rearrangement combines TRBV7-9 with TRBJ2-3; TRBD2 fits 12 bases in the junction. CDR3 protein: CASSPRLAGDLTDTQYF. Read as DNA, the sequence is TGTGCCAGCAGCCCCAGACTAGCGGGGGACCTCACAGATACGCAGTATTTT.